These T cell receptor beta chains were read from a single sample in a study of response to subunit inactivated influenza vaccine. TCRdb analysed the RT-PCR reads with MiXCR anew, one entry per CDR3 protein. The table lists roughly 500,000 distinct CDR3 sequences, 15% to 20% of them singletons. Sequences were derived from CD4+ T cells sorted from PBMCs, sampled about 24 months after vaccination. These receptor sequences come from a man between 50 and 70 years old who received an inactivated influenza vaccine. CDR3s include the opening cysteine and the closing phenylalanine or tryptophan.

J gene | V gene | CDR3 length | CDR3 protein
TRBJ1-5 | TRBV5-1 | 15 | CASSPVGGGNQPQHF
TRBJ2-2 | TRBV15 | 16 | CATSRLGRDNTGELFF
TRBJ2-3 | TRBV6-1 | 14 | CASSEGGRTDTQYF
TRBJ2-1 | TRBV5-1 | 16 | CASSYSGTSGINEQFF
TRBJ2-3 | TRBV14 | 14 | CASRTSGTGDTQYF
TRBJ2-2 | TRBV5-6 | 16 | CASSLGAVRGTGELFF
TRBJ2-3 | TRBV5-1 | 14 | CASSRDSLTDTQYF
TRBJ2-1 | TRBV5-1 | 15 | CASSLRTSVNNEQFF
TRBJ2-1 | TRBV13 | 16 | CASSPGRLAGDSEQFF
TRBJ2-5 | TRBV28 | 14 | CASSSPHYQETQYF
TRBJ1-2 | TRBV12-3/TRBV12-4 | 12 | CASSPVGHGYTF
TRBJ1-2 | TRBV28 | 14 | CASSTSGQGYGYTF
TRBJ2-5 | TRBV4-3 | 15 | CASSQDFTGGETQYF
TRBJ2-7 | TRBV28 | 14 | CASSGLAGFYEQYF
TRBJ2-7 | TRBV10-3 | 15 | CAISEGLARSYEQYF
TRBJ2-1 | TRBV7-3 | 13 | CASSFGGAGVQFF
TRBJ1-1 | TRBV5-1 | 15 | CASSLLARVNTEAFF
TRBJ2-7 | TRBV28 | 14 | CASRLGQTDYEQYF